This T cell receptor (beta chain) was sequenced in a study of cytomegalovirus exposure and HLA in healthy donors. Study details: Within an early data release were roughly 83 million unique TCRs drawn from HLA-typed donors. General study results and limits: A missense variant in DCLRE1C was later tied to TCR beta V- and J-gene trimming.

Germline assignment: CDR1 SGHKS and CDR2 YYEKEE (reference sequence). Trimming took 4 bases from V and 8 from J; bases not matched to a gene: 2. The CDR3 spans 12 residues. Concerning this clone: Its antigen is as yet unknown.

The study ran its PCR with 60 Vbeta and 13 Jbeta primers. Profiled with immunoSEQ multiplex PCR; TCRdb holds only in-frame clones, not every one. In all, the sample yields approximately 150,000 clones. The TCR was taken from a woman in her forties in good health and CMV-seronegative. The chain recombines TRBV5-5 with TRBJ1-1, with 10 nucleotides matching TRBD1. The specimen sequenced was PBMCs. Written as DNA, the CDR3 is TGTGCCAGCAGCATGGACAGGGGGGAAGCTTTCTTT. This gives the protein CASSMDRGEAFF.